These 2 T cell receptor beta chains were all obtained from the same sample, sequenced in a study of T-cell memory formation after mild COVID-19. TCRdb recomputed calls from the 5' RACE reads with MiXCR, one row per CDR3 protein. The sample has some 100,000 distinct CDR3 sequences; over 8.5% are singletons. The sample was PBMCs or a T cell subset sorted from them (not recorded which). The receptors come from a man aged 18 to 29 who had mild COVID-19 (a few samples of this study predate the infection). Cell type and time point are not known.

This clonotype has a handful of counts. The V call is TRBV4-3, the J call TRBJ1-6, with D maybe TRBD1 (6 bases). V was cut by 4 bases and J by 6 bases, with 13 bases left in between. The CDR3 length is 15 residues. The germline gives CDR1 LGHNA, CDR2 YSLEER. CDR3 nucleotides: TGCGCCAGCAGCCGCGATACAGGGACTAATTCACCCCTCCACTTT. Its translation is CASSRDTGTNSPLHF.

This clonotype was counted a few times. The gene calls are TRBV7-2 and TRBJ2-3; D gene unclear. CDR3 length: 14 amino acids. Germline loops: CDR1 SGHTA, CDR2 FQGNSA. V shed 1 base and J shed 3 bases, with 8 bases lying between them. This CDR3 reads CASSLGRLTDTQYF. CDR3 bases: TGTGCCAGCAGCTTAGGACGACTTACAGATACGCAGTATTTT.